This T cell receptor (beta chain) derives from a study of response to subunit inactivated influenza vaccine. TCRdb independently ran MiXCR on the RT-PCR reads; one entry per CDR3 protein. Altogether hundreds of thousands of distinct CDR3 sequences are present, around 8% being singletons, with the ten largest covering 10% to 15%. This clonotype was recorded only once. Between the trimmed V and J ends, which lost 1 base and 4 bases, there was a span of 7 bases. Germline CDR1 is LNHNV and CDR2 is YYDKDF (reference sequence). This CDR3 is 13 amino acids long. This receptor was taken from a man aged 45 to 75 who received an inactivated influenza vaccine. The chain has TRBV15 and TRBJ1-1; D is unresolved. The material sequenced was PBMCs from blood, taken roughly 24 months after vaccination. For the CDR3, the DNA is TGTGCCACCAGCAGAGTTGTCCCCACTGAAGCTTTCTTT. Protein: CATSRVVPTEAFF.